This T cell receptor (beta chain) came from a study of T cell changes during pregnancy in multiple sclerosis (dated by TCRdb to the late 2010s). General notes on the study: Changes in the T cell repertoire over the course of pregnancy were examined in this study in women with multiple sclerosis.

Library generation was performed with the immunoSEQ multiplex PCR assay. Here the immuneACCESS table is served through TCRdb, limited to in-frame sequences with V and J called. Missing clones are a known gap in these copies; in checked studies unresolved V genes cover under half, and the rest lacks a known reason. For this sample there are around 130,000 clones; approximately 93% appear just once. In total, the top ten clones hold 6.2% of the sample. The CDR3 numbers 14 residues from cysteine through phenylalanine. The entry retains the CDR3 DNA only, 42 bases that are in frame from base 1. Germline trimming: 3 bases from V, 4 bases from J; junction bases outside gene matches: 3. According to the germline V gene, CDR1 reads SGHRS and CDR2 reads YFSETQ. With regard to this clone: Its antigen has not been determined. Base-call qualities are not available, and no considerably larger clone is one nucleotide away.

The receptor chain draws on TRBV5-1 and TRBJ2-7; TRBD1 fits 11 bases in the junction. This receptor was identified in a female donor with multiple sclerosis, enrolled in a pregnancy study. Material: peripheral blood, obtained before pregnancy. The DNA sequence is TGCGCCAGCAGCTCGGACAGGGGGCTTTACGAGCAGTACTTC. Its translation reads: CASSSDRGLYEQYF.